Listed below are T cell receptor beta chains from one sample, sequenced in a study of a mutant IDH1 vaccine in newly diagnosed glioma. Method: immunoSEQ multiplex PCR; TCRdb's copy keeps in-frame clones and lacks some. Of 24,000 or so clones in the sample, 93% were seen once. This material consisted of PBMCs, taken from a glioma patient treated with radiotherapy, temozolomide or both. The receptors were sampled from a man aged 40-49 years with glioma. Each CDR3 is given with its conserved first and last residue. D genes are given only for firm matches. Expanded clones are given a class, and other clones once, few, many or no size at all.

d_call j_call clone_size v_call cdr3_aa cdr3_nt
. TRBJ2-2 . TRBV4-1 CASSQEIGGGELFF TGCGCCAGCAGCCAAGAAATCGGGGGCGGGGAGCTGTTTTTT
TRBD2 TRBJ2-1 . TRBV28 CASTPGTSSYNEQFF TGTGCCAGCACCCCCGGGACTAGCTCCTACAATGAGCAGTTCTTC
. TRBJ1-5 . TRBV5-6 CASSLGEQKPQHF TGTGCCAGCAGCTTGGGGGAACAAAAGCCCCAGCATTTT
TRBD2 TRBJ2-7 . TRBV11-2 CASSTQAGGPYEQYF TGTGCCAGCAGCACACAAGCGGGGGGGCCGTACGAGCAGTACTTC
. TRBJ2-3 . TRBV19 CASSIGGLDTQYF TGTGCCAGTAGTATTGGGGGTTTGGATACGCAGTATTTT
TRBD1 TRBJ1-1 . TRBV5-4 CASSLLTGGGSEAFF TGTGCCAGCAGCTTACTAACAGGGGGCGGGTCTGAAGCTTTCTTT
TRBD1 TRBJ2-7 . TRBV9 CASSVGSRGLDEQYF TGTGCCAGCAGCGTAGGAAGCAGGGGGCTAGACGAGCAGTACTTC
. TRBJ1-5 . TRBV27 CASSLGGNPYQPQHF TGTGCCAGCAGTTTGGGTGGAAACCCCTATCAGCCCCAGCATTTT
. TRBJ2-2 . TRBV2 CASSTPPGSNTGELFF TGTGCCAGCAGTACTCCACCCGGGTCGAACACCGGGGAGCTGTTTTTT
. TRBJ2-7 . TRBV7-9 CASSPPGASYEQYF TGTGCCAGCAGCCCCCCAGGGGCCTCCTACGAGCAGTACTTC
TRBD1 TRBJ2-7 . TRBV5-4 CASRSGTGGYEQYF TGTGCCAGCAGGTCCGGGACAGGGGGTTACGAGCAGTACTTC
. TRBJ1-2 . TRBV2 CASSEALTLLKTNYGYTF TGTGCCAGCAGTGAAGCGCTGACACTTTTGAAGACTAACTATGGCTACACCTTC
. TRBJ1-3 once TRBV7-9 CASSLFSENTIYF TGTGCCAGCAGCTTATTTAGCGAAAACACCATATATTTT
TRBD2 TRBJ2-1 . TRBV19 CASSIILAGPAGYNEQFF TGTGCCAGTAGTATAATACTAGCGGGTCCCGCCGGTTACAATGAGCAGTTCTTC
. TRBJ2-1 . TRBV10-3 CAISESDGSSYNEQFF TGTGCCATCAGTGAGTCGGACGGGAGCTCCTACAATGAGCAGTTCTTC
. TRBJ2-7 . TRBV7-9 CASSGPRAEQYF TGTGCCAGCAGCGGGCCCAGGGCCGAGCAGTACTTC
. TRBJ1-1 once TRBV11-3 CASSLVTGNEAFF TGTGCCAGCAGCTTAGTAACAGGGAATGAAGCTTTCTTT
. TRBJ2-7 . TRBV11-1 CASSFGIIYEQYF TGTGCCAGCAGCTTTGGGATTATCTACGAGCAGTACTTC
. TRBJ2-2 . TRBV9 CASSRWTGELFF TGTGCCAGCAGCCGTTGGACCGGGGAGCTGTTTTTT
. TRBJ1-3 . TRBV27 CASSLTPSGNTIYF TGTGCCAGCAGCCTCACCCCCTCTGGAAACACCATATATTTT
. TRBJ2-7 . TRBV4-3 CASSQSIDSYEQYF TGCGCCAGCAGCCAATCCATCGACTCCTACGAGCAGTACTTC
. TRBJ1-2 . TRBV30 CAWSPTSVINYGYTF TGTGCCTGGAGCCCTACGTCGGTCATTAACTATGGCTACACCTTC
. TRBJ1-1 . TRBV7-9 CASSSGGANTEAFF TGTGCCAGCAGCTCTGGAGGGGCGAACACTGAAGCTTTCTTT
TRBD2 TRBJ2-3 once TRBV6-1 CASSEVAGATDTQYF TGTGCCAGCAGTGAAGTAGCGGGAGCCACAGATACGCAGTATTTT
TRBD2 TRBJ2-3 . TRBV6-5 CASSQAGGRVDTQYF TGTGCCAGCAGCCAAGCGGGGGGGAGAGTGGATACGCAGTATTTT
. TRBJ2-5 . TRBV11-3 CASSLDGGRQETQYF TGTGCCAGCAGCTTAGATGGGGGGCGGCAAGAGACCCAGTACTTC
TRBD1 TRBJ2-2 . TRBV5-1 CASTPKGQGIVNTGELFF TGCGCCAGCACCCCCAAGGGACAGGGAATAGTGAACACCGGGGAGCTGTTTTTT
. TRBJ2-7 . TRBV27 CASSFTRLNEQYF TGTGCCAGCAGTTTTACCCGTCTGAACGAGCAGTACTTC
TRBD2 TRBJ2-1 few TRBV7-9 CASRDKREGPNEQFF TGTGCCAGCAGAGATAAGCGGGAGGGCCCCAATGAGCAGTTCTTC
. TRBJ2-7 . TRBV13 CASSLGGEEQYF TGTGCCAGCAGCTTAGGCGGGGAGGAGCAGTACTTC
TRBD2 TRBJ2-5 . TRBV11-1 CASSRRGGLETQYF TGTGCCAGCAGCCGGCGGGGGGGCCTAGAGACCCAGTACTTC
. TRBJ1-5 . TRBV30 CAWSVLGQNNQPQHF TGTGCCTGGAGTGTACTCGGGCAAAACAATCAGCCCCAGCATTTT
TRBD1 TRBJ1-2 . TRBV2 CASSEGTGADYGYTF TGTGCCAGCAGTGAAGGGACAGGGGCGGACTATGGCTACACCTTC
. TRBJ2-3 . TRBV6-4 CASSEGDTDTQYF TGTGCCAGCAGTGAAGGGGACACAGATACGCAGTATTTT
TRBD2 TRBJ2-7 once TRBV27 CASSSPGLAGYEQYF TGTGCCAGCAGTTCACCGGGACTAGCGGGCTACGAGCAGTACTTC
TRBD2 TRBJ2-1 . TRBV7-9 CASSLAVAGGPWNEQFF TGTGCCAGCAGCTTAGCCGTAGCGGGAGGGCCCTGGAATGAGCAGTTCTTC
. TRBJ2-7 . TRBV6-1 CASSGGWQGRDEQYF TGTGCCAGCAGTGGGGGGTGGCAGGGGAGAGACGAGCAGTACTTC
. TRBJ1-5 . TRBV28 CASTYRDKLNQPQHF TGTGCCAGCACCTACCGGGACAAACTTAATCAGCCCCAGCATTTT
TRBD1 TRBJ2-7 . TRBV9 CASSQDRAAHYEQYF TGTGCCAGCAGCCAAGACAGGGCAGCCCACTACGAGCAGTACTTC
. TRBJ1-1 . TRBV9 CASSVAFGFPGTEAFF TGTGCCAGCAGCGTAGCTTTCGGTTTTCCTGGCACTGAAGCTTTCTTT